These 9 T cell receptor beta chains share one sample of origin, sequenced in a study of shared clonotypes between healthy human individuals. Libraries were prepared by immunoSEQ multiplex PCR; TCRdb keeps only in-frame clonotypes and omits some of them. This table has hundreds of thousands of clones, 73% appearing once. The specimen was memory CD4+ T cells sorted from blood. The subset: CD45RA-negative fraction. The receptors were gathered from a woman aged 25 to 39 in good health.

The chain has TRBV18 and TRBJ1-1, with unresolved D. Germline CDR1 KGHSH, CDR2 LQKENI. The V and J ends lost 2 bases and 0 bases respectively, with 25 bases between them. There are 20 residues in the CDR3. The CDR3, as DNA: TGTGCCAGCTCACCATTTGGCGGGCGGCGCAGGCCTGACATGAACACTGAAGCTTTCTTT. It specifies CASSPFGGRRRPDMNTEAFF.

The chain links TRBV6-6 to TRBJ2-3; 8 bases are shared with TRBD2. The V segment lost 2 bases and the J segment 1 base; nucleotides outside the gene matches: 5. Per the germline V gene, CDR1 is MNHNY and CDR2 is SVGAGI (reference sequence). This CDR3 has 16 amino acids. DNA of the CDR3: TGTGCCAGCAGTTACAGGCGGGAGGTCCGCACAGATACGCAGTATTTT. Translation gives CASSYRREVRTDTQYF.

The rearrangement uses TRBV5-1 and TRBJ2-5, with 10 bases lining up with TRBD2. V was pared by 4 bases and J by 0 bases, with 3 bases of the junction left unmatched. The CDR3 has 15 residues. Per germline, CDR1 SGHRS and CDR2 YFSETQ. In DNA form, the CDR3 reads TGCGCCAGCAGCAGTAGCGGGGGGTACCAAGAGACCCAGTACTTC. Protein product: CASSSSGGYQETQYF.

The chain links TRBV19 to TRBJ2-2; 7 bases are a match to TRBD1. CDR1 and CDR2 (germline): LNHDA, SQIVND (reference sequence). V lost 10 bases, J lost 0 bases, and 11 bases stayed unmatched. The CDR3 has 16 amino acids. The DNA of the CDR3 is TGTGCCACCGAGGGGGCGGATTATACGAACACCGGGGAGCTGTTTTTT. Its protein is CATEGADYTNTGELFF. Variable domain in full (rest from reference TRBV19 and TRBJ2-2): DGGITQSPKYLFRKEGQNVTLSCEQNLNHDAMYWYRQDPGQGLRLIYYSQIVNDFQKGDIAEGYSVSREKKESFPLTVTSAQKNPTAFYLCATEGADYTNTGELFFGEGSRLTVL.

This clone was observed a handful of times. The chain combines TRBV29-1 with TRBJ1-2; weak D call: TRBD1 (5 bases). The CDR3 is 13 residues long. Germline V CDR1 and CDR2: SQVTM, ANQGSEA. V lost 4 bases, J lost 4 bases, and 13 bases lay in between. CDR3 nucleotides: TGCAGCGTTGGCCAGGGTGGGAGCTATGGCTACACCTTC. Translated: CSVGQGGSYGYTF.

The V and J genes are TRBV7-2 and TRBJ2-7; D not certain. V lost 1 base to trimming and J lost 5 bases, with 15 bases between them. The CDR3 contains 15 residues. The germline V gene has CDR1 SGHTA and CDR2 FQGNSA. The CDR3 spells CASSLGPDRAHEQYF. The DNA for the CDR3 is TGTGCCAGCAGCTTAGGACCGGACCGCGCCCACGAGCAGTACTTC. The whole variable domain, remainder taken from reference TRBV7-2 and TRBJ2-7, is GAGVSQSPSNKVTEKGKDVELRCDPISGHTALYWYRQSLGQGLEFLIYFQGNSAPDKSGLPSDRFSAERTGGSVSTLTIQRTQQEDSAVYLCASSLGPDRAHEQYFGPGTRLTVT.

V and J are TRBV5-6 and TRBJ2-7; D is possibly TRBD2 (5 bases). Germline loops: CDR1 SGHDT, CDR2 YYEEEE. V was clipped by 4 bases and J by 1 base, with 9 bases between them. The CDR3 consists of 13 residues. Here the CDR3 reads CASSGGQSYEQYF. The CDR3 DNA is TGTGCCAGCAGCGGCGGGCAATCCTACGAGCAGTACTTC.

CDR3 bases: TGTGCCAGCCAAGGGACAGGACAATACAATGAGCAGTTCTTC. Translating it yields CASQGTGQYNEQFF. V gene TRBV2 combines with J gene TRBJ2-1; 8 nucleotides match TRBD1. The CDR3 extends over 14 amino acids. Germline CDR1 is SNHLY and CDR2 is FYNNEI. The junction had 7 bases not matched to a gene; V was cut back by 8 bases and J by 4 bases.

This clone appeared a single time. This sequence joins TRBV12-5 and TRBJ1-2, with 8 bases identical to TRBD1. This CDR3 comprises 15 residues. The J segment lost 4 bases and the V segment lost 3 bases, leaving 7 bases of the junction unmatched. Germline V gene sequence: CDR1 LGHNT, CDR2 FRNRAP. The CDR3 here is CASGFWDRIPYGYTF. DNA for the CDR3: TGTGCTAGTGGTTTCTGGGACAGGATCCCCTATGGCTACACCTTC.